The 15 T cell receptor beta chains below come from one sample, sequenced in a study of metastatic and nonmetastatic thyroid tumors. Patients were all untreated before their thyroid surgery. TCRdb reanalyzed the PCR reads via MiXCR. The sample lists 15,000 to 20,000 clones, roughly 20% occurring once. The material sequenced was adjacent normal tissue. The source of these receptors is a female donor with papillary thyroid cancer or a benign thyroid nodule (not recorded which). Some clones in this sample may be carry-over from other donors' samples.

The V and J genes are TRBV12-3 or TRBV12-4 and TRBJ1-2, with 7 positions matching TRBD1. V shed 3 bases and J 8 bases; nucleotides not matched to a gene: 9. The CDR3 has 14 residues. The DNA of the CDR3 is TGTGCCAGCAGTTTGCTAGAGGGGGCGCAAGGCTACACCTTC. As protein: CASSLLEGAQGYTF.

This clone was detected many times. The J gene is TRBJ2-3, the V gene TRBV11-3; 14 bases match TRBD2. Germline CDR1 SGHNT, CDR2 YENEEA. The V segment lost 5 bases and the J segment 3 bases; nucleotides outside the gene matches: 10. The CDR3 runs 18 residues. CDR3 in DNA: TGTGCCAGCAGCACGGGACTAGCGGGAGCGCGGGAGACAGATACGCAGTATTTT. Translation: CASSTGLAGARETDTQYF.

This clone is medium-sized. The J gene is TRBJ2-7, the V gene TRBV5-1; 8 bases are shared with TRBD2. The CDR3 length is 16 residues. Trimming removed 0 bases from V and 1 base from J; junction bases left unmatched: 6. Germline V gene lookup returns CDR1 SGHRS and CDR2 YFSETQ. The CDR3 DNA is TGCGCCAGCAGCTTGGCCGAGGTAGCGGGATCCTACGAGCAGTACTTC. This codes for CASSLAEVAGSYEQYF.

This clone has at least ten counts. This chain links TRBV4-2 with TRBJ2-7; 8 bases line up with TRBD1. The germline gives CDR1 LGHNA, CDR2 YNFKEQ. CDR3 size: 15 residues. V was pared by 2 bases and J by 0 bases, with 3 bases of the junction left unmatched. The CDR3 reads CASSQRTGNSYEQYF. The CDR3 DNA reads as TGTGCCAGCAGCCAAAGGACAGGGAACTCCTACGAGCAGTACTTC.

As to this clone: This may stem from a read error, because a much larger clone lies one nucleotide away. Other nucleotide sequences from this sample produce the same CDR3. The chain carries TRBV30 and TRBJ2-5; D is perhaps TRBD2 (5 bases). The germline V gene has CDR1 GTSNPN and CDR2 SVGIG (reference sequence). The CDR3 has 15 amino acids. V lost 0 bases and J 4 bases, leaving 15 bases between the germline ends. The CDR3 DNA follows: TGTGCCTGGAGTGTAGCAGGACTTATACGAGAGACCCAGTACTTC. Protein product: CAWSVAGLIRETQYF.

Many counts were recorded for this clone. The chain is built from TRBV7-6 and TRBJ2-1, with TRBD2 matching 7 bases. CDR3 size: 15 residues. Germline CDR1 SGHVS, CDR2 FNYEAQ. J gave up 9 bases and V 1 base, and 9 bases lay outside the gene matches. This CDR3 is CASSLEGLGGREQFF. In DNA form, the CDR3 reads TGTGCCAGCAGCTTAGAAGGATTGGGAGGGCGTGAGCAGTTCTTC. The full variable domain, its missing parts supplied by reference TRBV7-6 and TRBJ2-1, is GAGVSQSPRYKVTKRGQDVALRCDPISGHVSLYWYRQALGQGPEFLTYFNYEAQQDKSGLPNDRFSAERPEGSISTLTIQRTEQRDSAMYRCASSLEGLGGREQFFGPGTRLTVL.

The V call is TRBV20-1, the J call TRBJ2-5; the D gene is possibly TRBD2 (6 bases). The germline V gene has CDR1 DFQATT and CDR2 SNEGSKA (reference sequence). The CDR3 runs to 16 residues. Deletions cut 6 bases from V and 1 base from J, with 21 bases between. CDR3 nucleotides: TGCAGTGCCATGCGGCCGGGACGGACTATCCAAGAGACCCAGTACTTC. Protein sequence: CSAMRPGRTIQETQYF.

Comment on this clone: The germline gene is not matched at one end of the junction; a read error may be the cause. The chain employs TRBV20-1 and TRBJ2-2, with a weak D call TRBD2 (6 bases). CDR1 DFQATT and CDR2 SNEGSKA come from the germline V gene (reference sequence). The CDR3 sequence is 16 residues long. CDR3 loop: CSARVRSRDITGELFF. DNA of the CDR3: TGCAGTGCTAGAGTTCGGTCGCGGGATATTACCGGGGAGCTTTTTTTT.

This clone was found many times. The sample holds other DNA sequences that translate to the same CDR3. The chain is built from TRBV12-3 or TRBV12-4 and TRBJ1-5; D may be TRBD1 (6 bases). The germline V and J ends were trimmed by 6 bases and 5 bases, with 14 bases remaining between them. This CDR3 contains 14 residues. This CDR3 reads CASSDGQLYQPQHF. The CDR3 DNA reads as TGTGCCAGCAGCGATGGACAGTTATATCAGCCCCAGCATTTT.

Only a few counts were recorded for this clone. As DNA, the CDR3 is TGTGCCAGCAGCACTACAGGGGTCGAGCAGTACTTC. It specifies CASSTTGVEQYF. This chain uses TRBV27 with TRBJ2-7; TRBD1 matches 7 bases. Germline CDR1 and CDR2: MNHEY and SMNVEV (reference sequence). The CDR3 has 12 amino acids. The J segment lost 6 bases and the V segment lost 6 bases, leaving 5 bases of the junction unmatched.

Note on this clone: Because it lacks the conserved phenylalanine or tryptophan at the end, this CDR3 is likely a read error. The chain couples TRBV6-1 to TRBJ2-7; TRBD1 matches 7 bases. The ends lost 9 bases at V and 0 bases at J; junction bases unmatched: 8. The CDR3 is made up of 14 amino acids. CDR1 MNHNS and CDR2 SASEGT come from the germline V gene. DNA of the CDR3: TGTGCCAGAAGTAGACAGGGTGGCTCCTACGAGCAGTACTGC. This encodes CARSRQGGSYEQYC.

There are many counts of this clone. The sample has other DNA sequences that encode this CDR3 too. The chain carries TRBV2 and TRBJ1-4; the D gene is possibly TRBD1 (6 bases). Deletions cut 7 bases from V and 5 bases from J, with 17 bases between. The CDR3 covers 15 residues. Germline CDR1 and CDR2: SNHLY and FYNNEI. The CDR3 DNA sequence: TGTGCCAGCATCGTAGGGGGGGAAGTAAATGAAAAACTGTTTTTT. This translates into CASIVGGEVNEKLFF.

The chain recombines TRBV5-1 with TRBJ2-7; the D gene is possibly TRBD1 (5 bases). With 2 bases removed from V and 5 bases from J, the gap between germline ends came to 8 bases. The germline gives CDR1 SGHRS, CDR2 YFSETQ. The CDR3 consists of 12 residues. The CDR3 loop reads CASSFQGHEQYF. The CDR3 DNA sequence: TGCGCCAGCAGCTTCCAGGGCCACGAGCAGTACTTC.

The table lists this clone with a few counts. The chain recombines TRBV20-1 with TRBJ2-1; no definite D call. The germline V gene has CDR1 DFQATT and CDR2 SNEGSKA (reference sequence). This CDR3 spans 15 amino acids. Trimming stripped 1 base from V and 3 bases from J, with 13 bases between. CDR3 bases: TGCAGTGCTAGAGGAATCGTAGTGGGCTACAATGAGCAGTTCTTC. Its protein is CSARGIVVGYNEQFF.

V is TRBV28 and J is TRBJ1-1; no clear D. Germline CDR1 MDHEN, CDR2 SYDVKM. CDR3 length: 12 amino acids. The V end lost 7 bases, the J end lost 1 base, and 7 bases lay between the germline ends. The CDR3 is CASTQTNTEAFF. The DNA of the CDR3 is TGTGCCAGCACTCAAACGAACACTGAAGCTTTCTTT.